Presented here are 2 T cell receptor beta chains from one specimen sequenced in a study of blood T cell repertoires in COVID-19. Method: immunoSEQ multiplex PCR; TCRdb's copy keeps in-frame clones and lacks some. In the table there are about 29,000 clones, roughly nine tenths of which are singletons. The material sequenced was peripheral blood. Receptor source: a man older than 75 with acute or convalescent COVID-19.

V usage is TRBV27 and J usage is TRBJ1-2; TRBD1 aligns across 9 bases. Germline CDR1 reads MNHEY; CDR2 reads SMNVEV (reference sequence). The CDR3 length is 15 residues. The trim removed 3 bases at V and 8 bases at J, leaving 10 bases unmatched. The CDR3: CASSFLQGARGGYTF. In DNA form, the CDR3 reads TGTGCCAGCAGTTTCCTACAGGGGGCCCGAGGAGGCTACACCTTC.

This clone was detected once. The rearrangement uses TRBV18 and TRBJ2-2; 9 nucleotides agree with TRBD2. The V segment lost 6 bases and the J segment 5 bases; nucleotides outside the gene matches: 4. The CDR3 loop spans 14 amino acids. In germline, CDR1 is KGHSH, CDR2 LQKENI. The CDR3 loop reads CASSGLAQTGELFF. The CDR3 bases are TGTGCCAGCTCCGGACTAGCGCAAACCGGGGAGCTGTTTTTT.